The 2 T cell receptor beta chains presented below share a single source sample, sequenced in a study of shared clonotypes between healthy human individuals. Only in-frame clones appear in the TCRdb table, and some are missing; sequencing was by immunoSEQ multiplex PCR. The repertoire consists of fewer than 850,000 clones, with around 90% occurring once and the leading ten covering 34%. Material for sequencing was memory CD8+ T cells from PBMCs. Subset described: CD45RO+ cells pooled with CCR7-negative TemRA cells. These receptors all come from a man between 18 and 35 years old in good health. Some clones in this sample may be carry-over from other donors' samples.

This sequence joins TRBV4-1 and TRBJ2-2; D is unresolved. Trimming removed 1 base from V and 6 bases from J, with 15 bases in between. This CDR3 has 16 residues. Germline assignment: CDR1 MGHRA and CDR2 YSYEKL. DNA for the CDR3: TGCGCCAGCAGCCAAGTTGAGTTCCTCCTCGCCGGGGAGCTGTTTTTT. Protein sequence: CASSQVEFLLAGELFF.

This clone has ten or more counts. The junction departs from the called germline gene at one end, perhaps through a read error. In the same sample, other DNA sequences code for this CDR3. The chain links TRBV11-2 to TRBJ2-7; possibly TRBD2 for D (6 bases). The CDR3 consists of 12 residues. Germline V gene sequence: CDR1 SGHAT, CDR2 FQNNGV. The CDR3 here is CASSLGHAGRDF. The CDR3, as DNA: TGTGCCAGCAGCTTAGGTCACGCGGGGCGGGACTTC.